The entry that follows covers one T cell receptor beta chain sequence. V lost 6 bases and J lost 0, with 20 bases in between. The CDR3 is made up of 17 amino acids. CDR1 and CDR2 (germline): SGHVS, FQNEAQ. The data derive from a study of tumor-infiltrating lymphocytes in oesophageal squamous cell carcinoma. TCRdb processed the PCR reads anew with MiXCR; each CDR3 protein has one entry. The top ten clones hold 35% of a sample with approximately 12,000 distinct CDR3 sequences, about three fifths of them seen once. The V and J genes are TRBV7-8 and TRBJ1-1; D not certain. This sequence originates from a male donor with esophageal squamous cell carcinoma. The sequencing input was esophageal tumor tissue. The CDR3 loop reads CASRQFGEGIMNTEAFF. The DNA of the CDR3 is TGTGCCAGCAGACAGTTCGGTGAAGGAATTATGAACACTGAAGCTTTCTTT. The full variable domain, in which reference TRBV7-8 and TRBJ1-1 provide the parts outside the CDR3, is GAGVSQSPRYKVAKRGQDVALRCDPISGHVSLFWYQQALGQGPEFLTYFQNEAQLDKSGLPSDRFFAERPEGSVSTLKIQRTQQEDSAVYLCASRQFGEGIMNTEAFFGQGTRLTVV.